Following are 14 T cell receptor beta chains from one sample sequenced in a study of T cell clonotyping in hematopoietic cell transplantation. Libraries were prepared by immunoSEQ multiplex PCR; TCRdb keeps only in-frame clonotypes and omits some of them. The sample lists roughly 30,000 clones, 60% to 85% occurring once. Documented time point: recipient sample about 28 days before transplant, after cytoreduction. This sample comprised peripheral blood mononuclear cells, obtained before stem cell transplant. Receptors originate from a woman aged 25-40 years with chronic myeloid leukemia. Some clones in this sample may be carry-over from other donors' samples.

The chain couples TRBV28 to TRBJ1-2; a possible D gene is TRBD1 (6 bases). This CDR3 comprises 11 residues. The V end was cut by 6 bases, the J end by 13 bases, with 15 bases between. Germline V CDR1 and CDR2: MDHEN, SYDVKM. The CDR3 spells CASSQRGVSTF. The CDR3 region has the DNA TGTGCCAGCAGCCAAAGGGGGGTAAGCACCTTC.

The chain carries TRBV19 and TRBJ2-3, with D possibly called TRBD1 or TRBD2 (5 bases each). Germline assignment: CDR1 LNHDA and CDR2 SQIVND (reference sequence). V was clipped by 3 bases and J by 7 bases, with 17 bases between them. The CDR3 length is 15 residues. The CDR3 loop is CASSIEGQGRNTQYF. CDR3 coding DNA: TGTGCCAGTAGTATCGAGGGGCAGGGAAGGAATACGCAGTATTTT.

Comment on this clone: Other DNA sequences within the sample encode an identical CDR3. The chain's CDR3 is CASSQDRNTEAFF. The CDR3 DNA sequence: TGCGCCAGCAGCCAAGATCGTAACACTGAAGCTTTCTTT. The chain links TRBV4-3 to TRBJ1-1; D is ambiguous. Germline CDR1 reads LGHNA; CDR2 reads YSLEER. With 0 bases removed from V and 2 bases from J, the gap between germline ends came to 4 bases. This CDR3 has 13 residues.

This chain joins TRBV7-3 and TRBJ2-3; 11 bases map to TRBD1. The CDR3 sequence is 14 residues long. The V gene's germline CDR1 is SGHTA and CDR2 FQGTGA. With V trimmed by 5 bases and J by 6 bases, 4 bases remained unmatched. The DNA of the CDR3 is TGTGCCAGCAGCCGGACAGGGGGCCGGGATACGCAGTATTTT. The encoded protein is CASSRTGGRDTQYF.

V usage is TRBV11-2 and J usage is TRBJ2-7; possibly TRBD1 for D (6 bases). The V end was cut by 3 bases, the J end by 3 bases, with 15 bases between. This CDR3 region has 15 residues. Germline V gives CDR1 SGHAT, CDR2 FQNNGV. The CDR3 sequence: CASSFNRVQGYEQYF. CDR3 bases: TGTGCCAGCAGCTTTAACAGGGTACAGGGCTACGAGCAGTACTTC.

The J gene is TRBJ2-7, the V gene TRBV7-3; D not resolved. Trimming left V 0 bases short and J 5 bases short, with 14 bases between. The CDR3 is made up of 15 amino acids. Germline V gene data show CDR1 as SGHTA and CDR2 as FQGTGA. CDR3 nucleotide sequence: TGTGCCAGCAGCTTAACGGGCGGCCGAGTCCACGAGCAGTACTTC. Translation: CASSLTGGRVHEQYF.

The J gene is TRBJ1-2, the V gene TRBV5-4, with D hard to call. The V end was cut by 1 base, the J end by 6 bases, with 10 bases between. The CDR3 contains 13 residues. The germline V gene has CDR1 SGHNT and CDR2 YYREEE (reference sequence). This chain's CDR3 is CASSLFYGDGYTF. Here the CDR3 DNA reads TGTGCCAGCAGCTTGTTCTACGGAGATGGCTACACCTTC.

The genes are TRBV30 and TRBJ1-3; the D gene is possibly TRBD1 (6 bases). This CDR3 comprises 15 residues. V was shortened by 1 base and J by 2 bases, with 12 bases between the two germline ends. Germline V gene lookup returns CDR1 GTSNPN and CDR2 SVGIG (reference sequence). DNA for the CDR3: TGTGCCTGGAGTGAACTCAGGGGAACTGGAAACACCATATATTTT. Residues: CAWSELRGTGNTIYF.

The V gene is TRBV2, the J gene TRBJ1-6; maybe TRBD1 (5 bases). V was shortened by 3 bases and J by 10 bases, with 16 bases between the two germline ends. Germline V gives CDR1 SNHLY, CDR2 FYNNEI. This CDR3 comprises 15 residues. CDR3 protein: CASSEGGGASSPLHF. In DNA form, the CDR3 reads TGTGCCAGCAGTGAGGGGGGAGGGGCCTCCTCACCCCTCCACTTT.

V and J are TRBV4-1 and TRBJ1-2; D not resolved. V gave up 0 bases and J gave up 4 bases, with 9 bases separating them. The CDR3 has 14 amino acids. Germline values: CDR1 MGHRA, CDR2 YSYEKL. In DNA form, the CDR3 reads TGCGCCAGCAGCCAAGATAGGGAAGGCTATGGCTACACCTTC. Its protein is CASSQDREGYGYTF.

V usage is TRBV28 and J usage is TRBJ1-6; D call uncertain. CDR1 MDHEN and CDR2 SYDVKM come from the germline V gene. Trimming pared 2 bases from V and 7 bases from J, leaving 9 bases between. The CDR3 runs to 14 residues. Here the CDR3 reads CASSLVARNSPLHF. The CDR3 DNA follows: TGTGCCAGCAGTTTAGTGGCGCGGAATTCACCCCTCCACTTT.

In its sample, this clone was seen once. The CDR3 reads CAWSRGTDEKLFF. The CDR3, as DNA: TGTGCCTGGAGCCGTGGGACAGATGAAAAACTGTTTTTT. V gene TRBV30 combines with J gene TRBJ1-4, with 7 bases matching TRBD1. The CDR3 loop spans 13 amino acids. Germline V CDR1 and CDR2: GTSNPN, SVGIG (reference sequence). V was pared by 3 bases and J by 6 bases, with 4 bases of the junction left unmatched.

The chain joins TRBV30 to TRBJ2-7; TRBD2 might be the D (6 bases). Germline assignment: CDR1 GTSNPN and CDR2 SVGIG (reference sequence). Trimming took 0 bases from V and 2 from J, leaving 11 bases between them. CDR3 length: 14 residues. The CDR3 DNA sequence: TGTGCCTGGAGTGTGGAGGGAGGTACCTACGAGCAGTACTTC. Its protein product is CAWSVEGGTYEQYF.

The J gene is TRBJ2-2, the V gene TRBV30; the match to TRBD2 covers 8 bases. With 2 bases clipped from V and 3 bases from J, the junction kept 11 bases outside the gene matches. CDR3 length: 17 residues. Germline V gene data show CDR1 as GTSNPN and CDR2 as SVGIG (reference sequence). CDR3 DNA: TGTGCCTGGAGTCCACGGCTAGCGGGTTTCCACACCGGGGAGCTGTTTTTT. Protein sequence: CAWSPRLAGFHTGELFF.